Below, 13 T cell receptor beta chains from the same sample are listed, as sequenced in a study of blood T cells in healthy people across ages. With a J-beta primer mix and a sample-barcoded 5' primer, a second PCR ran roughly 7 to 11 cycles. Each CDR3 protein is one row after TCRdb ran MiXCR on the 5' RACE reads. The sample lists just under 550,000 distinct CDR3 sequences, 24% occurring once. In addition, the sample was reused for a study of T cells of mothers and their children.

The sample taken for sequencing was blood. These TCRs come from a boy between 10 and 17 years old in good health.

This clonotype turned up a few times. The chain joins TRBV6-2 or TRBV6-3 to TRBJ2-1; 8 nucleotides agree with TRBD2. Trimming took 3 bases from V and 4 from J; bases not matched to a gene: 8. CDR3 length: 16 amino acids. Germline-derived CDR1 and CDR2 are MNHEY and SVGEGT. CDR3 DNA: TGTGCCAGCAGTTATCACCAACTAGCGGAATACAATGAGCAGTTCTTC. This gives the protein CASSYHQLAEYNEQFF.

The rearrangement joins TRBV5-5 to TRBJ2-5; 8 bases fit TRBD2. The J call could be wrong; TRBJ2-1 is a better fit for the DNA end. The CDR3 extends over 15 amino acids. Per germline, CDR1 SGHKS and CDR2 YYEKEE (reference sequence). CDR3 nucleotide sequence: TGTGCCAGCAGAGGGGACTCGGGAGGGGTCAATGAGCAGTTCTTC. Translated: CASRGDSGGVNEQFF.

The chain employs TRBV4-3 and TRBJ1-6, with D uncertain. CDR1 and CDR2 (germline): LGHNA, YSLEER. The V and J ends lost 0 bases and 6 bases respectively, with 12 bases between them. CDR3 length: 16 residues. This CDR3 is CASSQDIGRSNSPLHF. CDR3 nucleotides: TGCGCCAGCAGCCAAGATATTGGACGCAGTAATTCACCCCTCCACTTT.

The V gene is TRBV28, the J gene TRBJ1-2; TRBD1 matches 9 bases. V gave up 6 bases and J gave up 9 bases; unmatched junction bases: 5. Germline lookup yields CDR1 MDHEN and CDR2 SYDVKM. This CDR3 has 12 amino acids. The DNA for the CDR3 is TGTGCCAGCAGACAGGGGGCAGGGCGCTACACCTTC. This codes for CASRQGAGRYTF.

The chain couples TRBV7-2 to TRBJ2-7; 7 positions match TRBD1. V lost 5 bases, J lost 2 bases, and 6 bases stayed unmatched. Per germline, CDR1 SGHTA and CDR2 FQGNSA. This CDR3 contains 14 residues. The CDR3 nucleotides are TGTGCCAGCAGCCCAGGGGGAGCGGCCTACGAGCAGTACTTC. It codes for CASSPGGAAYEQYF.

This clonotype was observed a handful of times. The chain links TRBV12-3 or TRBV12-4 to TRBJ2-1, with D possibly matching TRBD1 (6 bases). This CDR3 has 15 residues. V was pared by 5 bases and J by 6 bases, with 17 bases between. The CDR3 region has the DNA TGTGCCAGCAGTCCCTGGGGGCAGTCTCCCAATGAGCAGTTCTTC. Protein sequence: CASSPWGQSPNEQFF.

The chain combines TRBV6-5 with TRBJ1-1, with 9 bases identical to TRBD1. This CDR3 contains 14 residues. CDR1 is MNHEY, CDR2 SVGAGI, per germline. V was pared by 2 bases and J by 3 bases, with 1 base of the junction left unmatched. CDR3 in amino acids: CASSYDRGDTEAFF. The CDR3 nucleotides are TGTGCCAGCAGTTACGACAGGGGGGACACTGAAGCTTTCTTT.

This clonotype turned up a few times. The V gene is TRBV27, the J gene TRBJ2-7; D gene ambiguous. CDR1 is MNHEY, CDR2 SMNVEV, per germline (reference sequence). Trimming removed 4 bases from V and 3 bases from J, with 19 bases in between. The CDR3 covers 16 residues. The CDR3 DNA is TGTGCCAGCAGTTACTCTGGAGACCTCCCGAGCTACGAGCAGTACTTC. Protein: CASSYSGDLPSYEQYF.

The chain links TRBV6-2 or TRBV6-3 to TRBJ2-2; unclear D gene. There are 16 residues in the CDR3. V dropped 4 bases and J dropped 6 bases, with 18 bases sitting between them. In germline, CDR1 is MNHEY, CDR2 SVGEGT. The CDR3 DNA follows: TGTGCCAGCAGTTCCCCGGGCTATACGACGGCCGGGGAGCTGTTTTTT. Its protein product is CASSSPGYTTAGELFF.

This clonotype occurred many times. CDR3 sequence: CASSHREGQETQYF. CDR3 coding DNA: TGTGCCAGCAGCCATCGGGAGGGCCAAGAGACCCAGTACTTC. V usage is TRBV7-9 and J usage is TRBJ2-5; 8 bases map to TRBD2. Losses at the gene ends were 5 bases for V and 1 base for J; bases not matched to a gene: 3. Germline CDR1 and CDR2: SEHNR and FQNEAQ (reference sequence). The CDR3 has 14 residues.

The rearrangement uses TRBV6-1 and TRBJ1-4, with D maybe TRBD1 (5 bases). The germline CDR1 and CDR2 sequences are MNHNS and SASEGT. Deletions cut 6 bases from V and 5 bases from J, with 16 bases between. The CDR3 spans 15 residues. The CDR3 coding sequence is TGTGCCAGCAGGACACCGGGACTGACCAATGAAAAACTGTTTTTT. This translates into CASRTPGLTNEKLFF.

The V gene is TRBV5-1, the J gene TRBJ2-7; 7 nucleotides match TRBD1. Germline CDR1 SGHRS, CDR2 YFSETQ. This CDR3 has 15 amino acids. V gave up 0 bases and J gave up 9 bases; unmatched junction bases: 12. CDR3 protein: CASSLDWDRGAVQYF. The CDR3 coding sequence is TGCGCCAGCAGCTTGGATTGGGACAGAGGCGCGGTGCAGTACTTC.

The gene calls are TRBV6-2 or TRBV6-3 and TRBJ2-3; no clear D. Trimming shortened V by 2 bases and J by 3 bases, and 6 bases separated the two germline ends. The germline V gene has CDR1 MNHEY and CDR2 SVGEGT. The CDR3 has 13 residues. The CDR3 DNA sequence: TGTGCCAGCAGTTACCCCGCAACAGATACGCAGTATTTT. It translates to CASSYPATDTQYF.